This T cell receptor (beta chain) was captured by sequencing in a study of spatial heterogeneity in lung cancer. The CDR3 is 17 amino acids. The ends were cut back, 4 bases at V and 0 bases at J, with 16 bases in the middle. Germline CDR1 and CDR2: MDHEN and SYDVKM. Time point defined: sample taken at primary tumor resection. Whole RNA, isolated from tumor, nontumor lung or frozen PBMC, was sequenced without prior sorting. This clonotype was picked up many times. Its antigen is not identified. MiXCR was run by TCRdb on the 5' RACE reads, yielding one entry per CDR3 protein. The data show 100,000 or so distinct CDR3 sequences, approximately 4.4% seen once. General study results and limits: How many expanded intratumoral alpha and beta TCRs were present tracked the tumor mutation count, which was a count of nonsynonymous mutations. Ubiquitous nonsynonymous mutations were tracked by counts of ubiquitous expanded TCRs, and regional ones by counts of regional expanded TCRs.

The chain links TRBV28 to TRBJ1-3; no firm D call. This TCR derives from a male donor with early-stage non-small cell lung cancer. Sequenced material: lung tumor tissue, taken at surgery. The CDR3 DNA follows: TGTGCCAGCAGTTCTCCCTATATATATGACTCTGGAAACACCATATATTTT. Its protein is CASSSPYIYDSGNTIYF.